A selection of T cell receptor beta chains follows, all from one sample in a study of CD8+CD57+ T cells in acquired aplastic anemia. TCRdb redid the calling of the reads with MiXCR, one entry per CDR3 protein. Of some 200,000 distinct CDR3 sequences in the sample, about half were seen once. Sequencing was performed on sorted CD4+, CD8+, or CD8+CD57+ T cells (not recorded which) from PBMCs. Every receptor here comes from a human donor with aplastic anemia. Each CDR3 is given with its conserved first and last residue. D genes are given only for firm matches. Where a row states a size, it is once, few, many or the class of an expanded clone; other rows omit it.

CDR3 length,V gene,clone size,D gene,J gene,CDR3 protein,CDR3 DNA
13,TRBV12-3/TRBV12-4,few,TRBD1,TRBJ2-7,CASRGTGSYEQYF,TGTGCCAGCAGAGGGACAGGGTCCTACGAGCAGTACTTC
14,TRBV25-1,-,-,TRBJ1-2,CASRETGSNYGYTF,TGTGCCAGCAGAGAAACAGGGTCGAACTATGGCTACACCTTC
14,TRBV5-1,-,-,TRBJ1-2,CASSLEGQNYGYTF,TGCGCCAGCAGCTTGGAGGGCCAAAACTATGGCTACACCTTC
16,TRBV3-1,-,TRBD1,TRBJ2-3,CASSHALRQGAGTQYF,TGTGCCAGCAGCCATGCCTTACGACAGGGGGCTGGTACGCAGTATTTT
14,TRBV27,many,-,TRBJ2-7,CASSSRGGLYEQYF,TGTGCCAGCAGTTCGAGGGGAGGTTTGTACGAGCAGTACTTC
15,TRBV6-2/TRBV6-3,-,-,TRBJ1-5,CASSYSGTPYQPQHF,TGTGCCAGCAGTTATTCCGGGACACCCTATCAGCCCCAGCATTTT
17,TRBV19,few,-,TRBJ2-7,CASTPSLIASSSYEQYF,TGTGCCAGTACCCCTTCCCTAATAGCCTCGTCCTCCTACGAGCAGTACTTC
15,TRBV19,few,TRBD1,TRBJ2-5,CASSQQGAYQETQYF,TGTGCCAGTAGTCAACAGGGGGCGTACCAAGAGACCCAGTACTTC
15,TRBV20-1,few,TRBD2,TRBJ2-3,CSASHSGGITDTQYF,TGCAGTGCTTCACATAGCGGGGGGATCACAGATACGCAGTATTTT
16,TRBV6-1,-,TRBD1,TRBJ1-5,CASRGLTGDYNQPQHF,TGTGCCAGCCGGGGGTTAACAGGGGACTACAATCAGCCCCAGCATTTT
15,TRBV12-3/TRBV12-4,-,-,TRBJ2-2,CASSPRRVRTGELFF,TGTGCCAGCAGTCCCAGACGAGTCCGCACCGGGGAACTGTTTTTT
17,TRBV5-8,few,TRBD2,TRBJ2-2,CASSRGLAGIDTGELFF,TGTGCCAGCAGCCGTGGACTAGCGGGGATTGACACCGGGGAGCTGTTTTTT
16,TRBV9,many,TRBD1,TRBJ2-5,CASSVAGTGVRETQYF,TGTGCCAGCAGCGTAGCCGGGACAGGAGTCCGAGAGACCCAGTACTTC
15,TRBV30,few,-,TRBJ1-1,CAWSPTEVSSTEAFF,TGTGCCTGGAGTCCCACAGAAGTTTCATCCACTGAAGCTTTCTTT
13,TRBV24-1,many,-,TRBJ1-5,CATPWKFNQPQHF,TGTGCCACCCCCTGGAAGTTTAATCAGCCCCAGCATTTT
16,TRBV7-9,-,-,TRBJ2-7,CASSSPGAGEGYEQYF,TGTGCCAGCAGCTCCCCAGGGGCGGGGGAGGGATACGAGCAGTACTTC
13,TRBV6-6,many,-,TRBJ1-1,CASSYDVAIEAFF,TGTGCCAGCAGTTACGACGTCGCGATTGAAGCTTTCTTT
14,TRBV20-1,few,TRBD1,TRBJ2-7,CSARVGQGGVEQYF,TGCAGTGCTAGAGTGGGACAGGGGGGCGTCGAGCAGTACTTC
13,TRBV20-1,many,-,TRBJ2-7,CSALRGGAYEQYF,TGCAGTGCCCTCCGAGGGGGGGCTTACGAGCAGTACTTC
13,TRBV4-1,many,-,TRBJ2-1,CASSLEDGNEQFF,TGCGCCAGCAGCCTCGAGGACGGGAATGAGCAGTTCTTC
12,TRBV10-3,many,-,TRBJ1-2,CASTPGPDGYTF,TGTGCCTCCACGCCAGGGCCGGATGGCTACACCTTC
13,TRBV10-3,-,TRBD1,TRBJ1-2,CAIRGQGRGGYTF,TGTGCCATCAGGGGACAGGGGCGCGGAGGCTACACCTTC
15,TRBV2,-,TRBD1,TRBJ2-7,CASRRSGTASYEQYF,TGTGCCAGCAGACGATCCGGGACAGCCTCCTACGAGCAGTACTTC
15,TRBV12-3/TRBV12-4,-,-,TRBJ1-2,CASSFGLKANYGYTF,TGTGCCAGCAGTTTTGGGCTGAAAGCTAACTATGGCTACACCTTC
16,TRBV3-1,few,TRBD1,TRBJ1-2,CASSQGFGQGVYGYTF,TGTGCCAGCAGCCAAGGTTTCGGACAGGGGGTCTATGGCTACACCTTC
15,TRBV20-1,many,TRBD1,TRBJ2-7,CSATAGTGGNYEQYF,TGCAGTGCTACGGCCGGGACAGGGGGCAACTACGAGCAGTACTTC
14,TRBV6-1,-,TRBD2,TRBJ2-3,CASGAGGPTDTQYF,TGTGCCAGCGGGGCGGGGGGGCCGACAGATACGCAGTATTTT
15,TRBV30,few,-,TRBJ1-4,CAWSLSGATNEKLFF,TGTGCCTGGAGTTTATCAGGGGCAACTAATGAAAAACTGTTTTTT
13,TRBV7-8,once,TRBD1,TRBJ1-1,CAGKQGPGTEAFF,TGTGCCGGCAAACAGGGGCCCGGCACTGAAGCTTTCTTT
12,TRBV20-1,-,-,TRBJ2-7,CSARRGGYEQYF,TGCAGTGCTAGGAGGGGCGGCTACGAGCAGTACTTC
13,TRBV19,many,-,TRBJ1-5,CASSIGNMALQHF,TGTGCCAGTAGTATAGGTAATATGGCTCTCCAGCATTTT
17,TRBV4-1,-,TRBD1,TRBJ1-5,CASSQTGRGGSNQPQHF,TGCGCCAGCAGCCAGACAGGGAGAGGTGGAAGCAATCAGCCCCAGCATTTT
13,TRBV2,-,-,TRBJ1-1,CASIVDQGWGAFF,TGTGCCAGCATCGTTGACCAGGGATGGGGAGCTTTCTTT
15,TRBV27,-,-,TRBJ2-7,CASREGRMSSYEQYF,TGTGCCAGCAGAGAGGGACGGATGAGCTCCTACGAGCAGTACTTC
15,TRBV9,-,TRBD1,TRBJ2-1,CASSFSGQGANEQFF,TGTGCCAGCAGTTTTTCGGGACAGGGGGCGAATGAGCAGTTCTTC
13,TRBV20-1,-,TRBD1,TRBJ2-7,CSAGGTGLYEQYF,TGCAGTGCAGGCGGGACAGGGCTCTACGAGCAGTACTTC
17,TRBV9,many,-,TRBJ2-3,CASSPRGLSSPTDTQYF,TGTGCCAGCAGCCCCCGGGGACTCTCTTCACCCACAGATACGCAGTATTTT
15,TRBV9,-,-,TRBJ1-1,CASSVGVGEVTEAFF,TGTGCCAGCAGCGTAGGCGTCGGGGAGGTGACTGAAGCTTTCTTT
15,TRBV5-1,-,TRBD2,TRBJ2-1,CASKGLAGAYNEQFF,TGCGCCAGCAAGGGACTAGCGGGGGCTTACAATGAGCAGTTCTTC
13,TRBV6-1,-,-,TRBJ1-6,CASTEREGLSLHF,TGTGCCAGCACTGAGCGGGAGGGATTGTCCCTCCACTTT
16,TRBV10-1,-,-,TRBJ1-5,CASSDNGGWVNQPQHF,TGCGCCAGCAGTGATAACGGCGGGTGGGTGAATCAGCCCCAGCATTTT
16,TRBV27,-,TRBD1,TRBJ2-5,CASRLGTGKWGETQYF,TGTGCCAGCAGGTTAGGGACAGGGAAGTGGGGAGAGACCCAGTACTTC
17,TRBV6-1,many,-,TRBJ2-3,CASSEFGSLAPTDTQYF,TGTGCCAGCAGTGAATTCGGCAGCCTCGCCCCCACAGATACGCAGTATTTT
13,TRBV5-1,many,-,TRBJ2-7,CASSLQPDYEQYF,TGCGCCAGCAGCTTGCAGCCCGACTACGAGCAGTACTTC
16,TRBV20-1,-,-,TRBJ1-6,CSARDLGRPYNSPLHF,TGCAGTGCTAGAGATTTGGGCAGGCCCTATAATTCACCCCTCCACTTT
16,TRBV4-2,-,TRBD1,TRBJ2-2,CASSDRDRGHSGELFF,TGTGCCAGCAGCGATCGGGACAGGGGCCATAGCGGGGAGCTGTTTTTT
13,TRBV20-1,-,-,TRBJ1-6,CSAEEGTNSPLHF,TGCAGTGCTGAAGAGGGGACGAATTCACCCCTCCACTTT
15,TRBV9,many,-,TRBJ1-1,CASSATPGMNTEAFF,TGTGCCAGCAGCGCTACGCCCGGGATGAACACTGAAGCTTTCTTT
14,TRBV5-1,many,-,TRBJ2-7,CASSLEEDSYEQYF,TGCGCCAGCAGCTTGGAAGAGGACTCCTACGAGCAGTACTTC
18,TRBV9,-,-,TRBJ2-7,CASSPGSPMTAGSYEQYF,TGTGCCAGCAGCCCAGGGAGTCCAATGACTGCGGGGTCCTACGAGCAGTACTTC
10,TRBV2,-,-,TRBJ1-4,CASRLSQLFF,TGTGCCAGCAGGCTCTCCCAACTGTTTTTT
13,TRBV3-1,many,-,TRBJ1-2,CASSQGYSGGYTF,TGTGCCAGCAGCCAAGGTTATAGTGGCGGCTACACCTTC
15,TRBV6-5,many,-,TRBJ1-5,CASSTTGGSNQPQHF,TGTGCCAGCAGTACCACAGGAGGCAGCAATCAGCCCCAGCATTTT
16,TRBV13,-,TRBD2,TRBJ2-7,CASSLGGIAGTYEQYF,TGTGCCAGCAGCTTAGGGGGGATAGCGGGGACCTACGAGCAGTACTTC
16,TRBV29-1,-,-,TRBJ1-1,CSVYNPHEQRDTEAFF,TGCAGCGTTTACAACCCCCACGAACAGAGGGATACTGAAGCTTTCTTT
20,TRBV7-9,-,-,TRBJ2-1,CASSSSVHNSRHKAYNEQFF,TGTGCCAGCAGCTCTAGCGTTCACAATTCTCGGCATAAGGCCTACAATGAGCAGTTCTTC
16,TRBV5-1,many,-,TRBJ2-2,CASSLAVGANTGELFF,TGCGCCAGCAGCTTGGCGGTCGGGGCGAACACCGGGGAGCTGTTTTTT